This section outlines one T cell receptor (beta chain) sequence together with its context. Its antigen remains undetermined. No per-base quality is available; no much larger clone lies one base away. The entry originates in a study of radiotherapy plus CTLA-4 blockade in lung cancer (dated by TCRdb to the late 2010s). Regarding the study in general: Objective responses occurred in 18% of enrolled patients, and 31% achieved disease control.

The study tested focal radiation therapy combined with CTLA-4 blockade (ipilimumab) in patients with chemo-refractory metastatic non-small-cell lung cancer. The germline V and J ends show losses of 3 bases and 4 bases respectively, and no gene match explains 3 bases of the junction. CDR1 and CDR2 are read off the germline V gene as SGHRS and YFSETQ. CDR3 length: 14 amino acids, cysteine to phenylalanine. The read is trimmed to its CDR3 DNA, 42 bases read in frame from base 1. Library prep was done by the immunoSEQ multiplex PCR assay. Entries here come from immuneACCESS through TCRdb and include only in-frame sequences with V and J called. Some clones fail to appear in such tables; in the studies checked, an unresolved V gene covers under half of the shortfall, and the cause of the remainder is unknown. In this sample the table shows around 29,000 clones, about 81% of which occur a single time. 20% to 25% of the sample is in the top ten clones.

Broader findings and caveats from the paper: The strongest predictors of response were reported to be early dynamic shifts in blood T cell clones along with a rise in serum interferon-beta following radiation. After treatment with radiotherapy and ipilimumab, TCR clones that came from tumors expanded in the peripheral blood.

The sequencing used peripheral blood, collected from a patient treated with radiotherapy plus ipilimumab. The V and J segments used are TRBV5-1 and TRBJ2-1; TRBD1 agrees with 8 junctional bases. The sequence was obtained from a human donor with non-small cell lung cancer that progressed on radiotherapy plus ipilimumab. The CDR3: CASSSGQAYNEQFF. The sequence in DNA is TGCGCCAGCAGCTCGGGACAGGCTTACAATGAGCAGTTCTTC.